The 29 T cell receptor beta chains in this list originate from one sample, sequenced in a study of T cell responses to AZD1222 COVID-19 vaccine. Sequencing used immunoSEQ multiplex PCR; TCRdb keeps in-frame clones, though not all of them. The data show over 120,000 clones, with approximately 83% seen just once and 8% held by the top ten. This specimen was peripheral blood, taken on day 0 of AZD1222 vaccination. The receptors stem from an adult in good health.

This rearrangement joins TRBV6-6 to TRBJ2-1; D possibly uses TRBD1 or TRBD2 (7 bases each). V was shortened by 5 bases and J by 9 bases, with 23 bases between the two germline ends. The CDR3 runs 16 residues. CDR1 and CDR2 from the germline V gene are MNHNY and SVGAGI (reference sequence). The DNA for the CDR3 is TGTGCCAGCAGTCAACCAGGGGGGGCGGCGGGTGCTGAGCAGTTCTTC. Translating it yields CASSQPGGAAGAEQFF.

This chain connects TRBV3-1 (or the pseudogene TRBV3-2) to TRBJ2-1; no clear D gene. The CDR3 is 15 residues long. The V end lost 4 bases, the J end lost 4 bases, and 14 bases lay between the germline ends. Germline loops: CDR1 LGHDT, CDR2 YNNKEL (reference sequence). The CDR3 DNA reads TGTGCCAGCAGCCTCGGCCCGCCGATATACAATGAGCAGTTCTTC. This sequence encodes CASSLGPPIYNEQFF.

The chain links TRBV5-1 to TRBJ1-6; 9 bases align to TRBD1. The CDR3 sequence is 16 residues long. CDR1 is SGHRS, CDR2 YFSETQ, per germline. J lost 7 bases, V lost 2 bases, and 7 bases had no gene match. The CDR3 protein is CASSFTGGRQNSPLHF. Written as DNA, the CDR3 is TGCGCCAGCAGCTTCACAGGGGGCAGACAGAATTCACCCCTCCACTTT.

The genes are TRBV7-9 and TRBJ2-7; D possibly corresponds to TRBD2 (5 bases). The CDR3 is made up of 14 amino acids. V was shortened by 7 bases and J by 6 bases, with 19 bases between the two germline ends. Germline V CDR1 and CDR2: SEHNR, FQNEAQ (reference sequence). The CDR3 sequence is CASTGSSQSGEQYF. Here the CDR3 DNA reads TGTGCCAGCACCGGCTCTAGCCAATCGGGCGAGCAGTACTTC.

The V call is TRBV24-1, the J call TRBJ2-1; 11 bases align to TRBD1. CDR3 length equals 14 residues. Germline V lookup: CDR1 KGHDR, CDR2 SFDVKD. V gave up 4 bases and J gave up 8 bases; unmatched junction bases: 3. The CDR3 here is CATSEGQGVDEQFF. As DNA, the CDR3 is TGTGCCACCAGTGAGGGACAGGGGGTCGATGAGCAGTTCTTC.

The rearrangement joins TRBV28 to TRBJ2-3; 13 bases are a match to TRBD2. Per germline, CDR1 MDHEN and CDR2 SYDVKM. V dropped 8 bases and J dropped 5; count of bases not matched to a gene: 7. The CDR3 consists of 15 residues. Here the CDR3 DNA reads TGTGCCAGCCGCACTAGCGGGAGGGCCAAAGATACGCAGTATTTT. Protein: CASRTSGRAKDTQYF.

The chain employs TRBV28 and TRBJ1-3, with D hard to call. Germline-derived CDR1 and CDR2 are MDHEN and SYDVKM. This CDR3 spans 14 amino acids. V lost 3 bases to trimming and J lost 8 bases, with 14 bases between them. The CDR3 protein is CASSLPLGGYTIYF. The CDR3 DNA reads TGTGCCAGCAGTTTGCCCCTCGGAGGGTACACCATATATTTT. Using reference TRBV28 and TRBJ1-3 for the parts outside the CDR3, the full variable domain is DVKVTQSSRYLVKRTGEKVFLECVQDMDHENMFWYRQDPGLGLRLIYFSYDVKMKEKGDIPEGYSVSREKKERFSLILESASTNQTSMYLCASSLPLGGYTIYFGEGSWLTVV.

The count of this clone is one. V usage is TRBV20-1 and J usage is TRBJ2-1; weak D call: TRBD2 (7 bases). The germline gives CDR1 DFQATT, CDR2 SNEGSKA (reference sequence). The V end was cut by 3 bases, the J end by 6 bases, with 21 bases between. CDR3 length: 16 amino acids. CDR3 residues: CSASSDEGGLVNEQFF. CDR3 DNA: TGCAGTGCTAGTTCCGATGAGGGGGGGCTGGTCAATGAGCAGTTCTTC.

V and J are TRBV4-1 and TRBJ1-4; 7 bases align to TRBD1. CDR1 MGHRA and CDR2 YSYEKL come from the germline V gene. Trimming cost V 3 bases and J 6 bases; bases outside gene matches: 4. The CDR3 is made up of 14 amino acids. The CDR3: CASSQTGTDEKLFF. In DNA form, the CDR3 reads TGCGCCAGCAGCCAGACCGGGACAGATGAAAAACTGTTTTTT.

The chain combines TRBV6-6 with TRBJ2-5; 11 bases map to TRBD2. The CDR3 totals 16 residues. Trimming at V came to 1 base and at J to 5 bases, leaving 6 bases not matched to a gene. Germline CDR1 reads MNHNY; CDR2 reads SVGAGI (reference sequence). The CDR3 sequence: CASSYLLAGERETQYF. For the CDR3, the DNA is TGTGCCAGCAGTTACTTACTAGCGGGGGAGAGGGAGACCCAGTACTTC.

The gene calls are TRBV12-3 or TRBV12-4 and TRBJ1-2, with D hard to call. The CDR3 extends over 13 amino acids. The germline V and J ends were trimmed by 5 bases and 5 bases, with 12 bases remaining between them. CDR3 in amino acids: CASSAGGPYGYTF. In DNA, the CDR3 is TGTGCCAGCAGTGCGGGCGGCCCATATGGCTACACCTTC.

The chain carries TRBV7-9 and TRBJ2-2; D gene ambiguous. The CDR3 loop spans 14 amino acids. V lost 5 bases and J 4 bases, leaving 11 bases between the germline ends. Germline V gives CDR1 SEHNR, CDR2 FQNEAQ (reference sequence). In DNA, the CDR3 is TGTGCCAGCAGCGCCCCGACCTTCACCGGGGAGCTGTTTTTT. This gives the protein CASSAPTFTGELFF.

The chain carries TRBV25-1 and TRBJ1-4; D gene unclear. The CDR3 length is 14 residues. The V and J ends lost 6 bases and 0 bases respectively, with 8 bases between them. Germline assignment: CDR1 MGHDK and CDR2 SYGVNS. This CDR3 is CASRRDTTNEKLFF. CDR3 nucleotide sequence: TGTGCCAGCAGGCGTGACACAACTAATGAAAAACTGTTTTTT.

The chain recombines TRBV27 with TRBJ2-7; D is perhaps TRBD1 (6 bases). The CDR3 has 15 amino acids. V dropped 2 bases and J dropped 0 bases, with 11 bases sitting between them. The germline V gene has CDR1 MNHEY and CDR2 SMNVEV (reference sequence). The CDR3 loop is CASSLKRGSSYEQYF. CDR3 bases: TGTGCCAGCAGTTTAAAAAGGGGGAGCTCCTACGAGCAGTACTTC.

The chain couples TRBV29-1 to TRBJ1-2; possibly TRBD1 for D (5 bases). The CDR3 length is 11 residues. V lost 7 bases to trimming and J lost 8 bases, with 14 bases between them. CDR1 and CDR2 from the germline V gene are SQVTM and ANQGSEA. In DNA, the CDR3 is TGCAGCGCCGACAGCCGCCGGGGCTACACCTTC. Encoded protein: CSADSRRGYTF.

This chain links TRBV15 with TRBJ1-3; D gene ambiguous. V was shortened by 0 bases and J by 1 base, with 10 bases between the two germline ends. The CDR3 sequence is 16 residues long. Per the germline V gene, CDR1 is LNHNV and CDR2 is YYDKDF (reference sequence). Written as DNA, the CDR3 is TGTGCCACCAGCAGAGATCGGACGCCTTCTGGAAACACCATATATTTT. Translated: CATSRDRTPSGNTIYF.

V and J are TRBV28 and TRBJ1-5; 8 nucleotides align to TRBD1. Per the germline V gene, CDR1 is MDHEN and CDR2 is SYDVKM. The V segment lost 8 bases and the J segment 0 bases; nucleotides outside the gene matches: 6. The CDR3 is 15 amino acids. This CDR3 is CASDGTGGSNQPQHF. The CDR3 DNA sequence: TGTGCCAGCGATGGGACAGGAGGTAGCAATCAGCCCCAGCATTTT.

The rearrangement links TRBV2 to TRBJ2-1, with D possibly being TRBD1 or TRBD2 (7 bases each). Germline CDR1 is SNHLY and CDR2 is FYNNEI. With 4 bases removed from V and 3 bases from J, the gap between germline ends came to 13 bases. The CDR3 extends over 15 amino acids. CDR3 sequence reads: CASSGQGGSYNEQFF. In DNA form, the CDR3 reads TGTGCCAGCAGTGGTCAGGGGGGGAGCTACAATGAGCAGTTCTTC.

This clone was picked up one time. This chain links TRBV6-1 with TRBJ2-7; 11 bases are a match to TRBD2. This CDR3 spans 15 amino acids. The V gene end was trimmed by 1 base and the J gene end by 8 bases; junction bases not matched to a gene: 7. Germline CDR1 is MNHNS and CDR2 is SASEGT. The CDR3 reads CASSEGTSGSLQQYF. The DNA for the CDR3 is TGTGCCAGCAGTGAAGGGACTAGCGGGTCCCTACAGCAGTACTTC.

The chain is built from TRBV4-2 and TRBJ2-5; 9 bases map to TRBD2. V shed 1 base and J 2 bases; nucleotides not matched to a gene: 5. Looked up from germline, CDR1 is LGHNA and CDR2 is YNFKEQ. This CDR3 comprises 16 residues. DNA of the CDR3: TGTGCCAGCAGCCAAGTGGCGGGGGGGCTGCAAGAGACCCAGTACTTC. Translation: CASSQVAGGLQETQYF.

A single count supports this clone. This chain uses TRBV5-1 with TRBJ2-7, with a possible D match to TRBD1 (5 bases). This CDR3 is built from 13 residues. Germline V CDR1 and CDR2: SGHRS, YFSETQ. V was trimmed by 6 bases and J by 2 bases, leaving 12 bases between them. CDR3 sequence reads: CASTLTGTYEQYF. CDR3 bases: TGCGCCAGCACCCTTACAGGTACCTACGAGCAGTACTTC. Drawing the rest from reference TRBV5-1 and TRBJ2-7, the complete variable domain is KAGVTQTPRYLIKTRGQQVTLSCSPISGHRSVSWYQQTPGQGLQFLFEYFSETQRNKGNFPGRFSGRQFSNSRSEMNVSTLELGDSALYLCASTLTGTYEQYFGPGTRLTVT.

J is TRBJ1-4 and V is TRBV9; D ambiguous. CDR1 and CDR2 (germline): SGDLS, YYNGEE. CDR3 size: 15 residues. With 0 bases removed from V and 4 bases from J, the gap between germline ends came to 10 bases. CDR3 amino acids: CASSVEAGINEKLFF. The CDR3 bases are TGTGCCAGCAGCGTAGAGGCAGGTATTAATGAAAAACTGTTTTTT.

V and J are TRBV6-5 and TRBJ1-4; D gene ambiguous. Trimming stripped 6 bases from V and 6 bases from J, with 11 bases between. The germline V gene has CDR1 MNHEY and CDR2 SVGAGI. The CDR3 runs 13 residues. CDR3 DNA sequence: TGTGCCAGCAGACATGAAAATTATGAAAAACTGTTTTTT. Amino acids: CASRHENYEKLFF.

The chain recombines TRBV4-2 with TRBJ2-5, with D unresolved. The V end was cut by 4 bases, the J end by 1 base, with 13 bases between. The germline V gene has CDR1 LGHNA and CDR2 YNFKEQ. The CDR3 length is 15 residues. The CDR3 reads CASSPSRGSQETQYF. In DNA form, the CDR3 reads TGTGCCAGCAGCCCCTCCCGCGGCAGCCAAGAGACCCAGTACTTC.

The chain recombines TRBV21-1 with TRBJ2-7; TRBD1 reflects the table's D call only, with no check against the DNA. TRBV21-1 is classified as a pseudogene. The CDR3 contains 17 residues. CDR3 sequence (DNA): TGTGCCAGCAGCAGACAGGGCCTTGACGCCGAATCCTACGAGCAGTACTTC. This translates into CASSRQGLDAESYEQYF.

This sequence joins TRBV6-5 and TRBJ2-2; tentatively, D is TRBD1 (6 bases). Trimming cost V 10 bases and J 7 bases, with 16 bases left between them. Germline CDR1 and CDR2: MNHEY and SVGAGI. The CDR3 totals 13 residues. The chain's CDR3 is CATQHKGVGELFF. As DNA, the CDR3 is TGTGCCACCCAGCATAAGGGGGTCGGGGAGCTGTTTTTT.

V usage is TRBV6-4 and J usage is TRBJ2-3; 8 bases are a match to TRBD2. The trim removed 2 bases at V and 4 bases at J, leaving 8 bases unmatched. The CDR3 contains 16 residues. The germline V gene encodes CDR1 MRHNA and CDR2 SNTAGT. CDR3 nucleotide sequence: TGTGCCAGCAGTGACACAGCGGGAGCTCAGCCAGATACGCAGTATTTT. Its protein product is CASSDTAGAQPDTQYF.

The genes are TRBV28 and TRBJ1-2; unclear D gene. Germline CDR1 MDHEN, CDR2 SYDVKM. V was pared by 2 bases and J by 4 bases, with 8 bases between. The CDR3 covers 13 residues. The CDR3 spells CASSLKPVYGYTF. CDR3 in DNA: TGTGCCAGCAGTTTAAAACCAGTCTATGGCTACACCTTC.

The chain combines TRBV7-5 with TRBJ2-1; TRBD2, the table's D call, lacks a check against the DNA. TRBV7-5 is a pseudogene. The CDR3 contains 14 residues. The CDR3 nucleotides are TGTGCCAGAAGCTTAGGAAAGCTAGCGAATGAGCAGTTCTTC. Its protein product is CARSLGKLANEQFF.